This T cell receptor beta chain stems from a study of blood T cell repertoires in COVID-19. Assay used: immunoSEQ multiplex PCR; TCRdb lists only in-frame clones, some missing. The repertoire holds approximately 110,000 clones, with around four fifths as singletons. CDR1 MDHEN and CDR2 SYDVKM come from the germline V gene. The CDR3 is 13 residues long. Trimming removed 3 bases from V and 8 bases from J, with 13 bases in between. This TCR was recovered from a woman between 65 and 79 years old with acute or convalescent COVID-19. V and J are TRBV28 and TRBJ1-2; D is possibly TRBD1 (5 bases). Input material: peripheral blood. CDR3 nucleotide sequence: TGTGCCAGCAGTTTGGGCGGGACCCCGGGCTACACCTTC. It codes for CASSLGGTPGYTF.